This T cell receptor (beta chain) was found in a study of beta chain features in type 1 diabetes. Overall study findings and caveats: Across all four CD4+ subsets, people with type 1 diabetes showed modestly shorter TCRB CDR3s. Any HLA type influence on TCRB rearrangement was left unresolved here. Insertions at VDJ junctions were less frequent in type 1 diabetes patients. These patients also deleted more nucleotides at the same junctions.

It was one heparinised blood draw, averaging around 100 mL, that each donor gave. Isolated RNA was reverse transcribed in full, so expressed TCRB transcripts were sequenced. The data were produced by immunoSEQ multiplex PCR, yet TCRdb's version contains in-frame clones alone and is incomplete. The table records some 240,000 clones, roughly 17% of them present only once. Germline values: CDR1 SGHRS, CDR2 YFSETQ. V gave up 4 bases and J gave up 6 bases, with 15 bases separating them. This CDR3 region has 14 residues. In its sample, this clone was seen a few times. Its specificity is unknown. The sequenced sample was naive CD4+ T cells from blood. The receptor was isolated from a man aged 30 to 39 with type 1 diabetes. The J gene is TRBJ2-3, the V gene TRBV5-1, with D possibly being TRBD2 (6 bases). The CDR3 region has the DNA TGCGCCAGCAGCACCATGGCGGGACTTGATACGCAGTATTTT. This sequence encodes CASSTMAGLDTQYF.